The rows below give T cell receptor beta chains drawn from one sample of a study of radiotherapy plus CTLA-4 blockade in lung cancer. TCRdb's copy holds only in-frame clones and misses some; the assay was immunoSEQ multiplex PCR. This repertoire shows approximately 80,000 clones, around 79% found once; its top ten account for roughly 23%. The sample in question was peripheral blood, obtained from a patient treated with radiotherapy plus ipilimumab. These receptors were collected from a human donor with non-small cell lung cancer whose response to radiotherapy plus ipilimumab could not be evaluated. Some clones in this sample may be carry-over from other donors' samples. Both conserved end residues are part of each CDR3. Each record gives: D gene, V gene, J gene, clone size, CDR3 protein, CDR3 DNA. D genes are given only for firm matches. Clone size is stated in some rows and not others, as once, few, many or a class when expanded.

>TRBD2|TRBV7-8|TRBJ2-2|NA
CASSLTSGVLNTGELFF
TGTGCCAGCAGCTTAACTAGCGGGGTTTTGAACACCGGGGAGCTGTTTTTT
>NA|TRBV4-1|TRBJ2-3|NA
CASSTGIGGPGTDTQYF
TGCGCCAGCAGCACAGGAATAGGAGGGCCGGGCACAGATACGCAGTATTTT
>NA|TRBV19|TRBJ2-1|few
CASSNRDEQFF
TGTGCCAGTAGTAACCGGGATGAGCAGTTCTTC
>NA|TRBV19|TRBJ2-7|NA
CASSTTTRTYEQYF
TGTGCCAGTAGTACTACGACGAGGACCTACGAGCAGTACTTC
>NA|TRBV28|TRBJ2-3|NA
CASSAPSGGYTDTQYF
TGTGCCAGCAGTGCACCCTCCGGAGGGTACACAGATACGCAGTATTTT
>NA|TRBV4-1|TRBJ2-1|few
CASSQEYRSNEQFF
TGCGCCAGCAGCCAAGAATATAGATCCAATGAGCAGTTCTTC
>NA|TRBV6-4|TRBJ2-1|NA
CASSVGAVYNEQFF
TGTGCCAGCAGTGTGGGGGCCGTATACAATGAGCAGTTCTTC
>NA|TRBV28|TRBJ1-4|few
CASSLGQGNFKKLFF
TGTGCCAGCAGTTTAGGCCAGGGCAACTTTAAAAAACTGTTTTTT
>NA|TRBV28|TRBJ1-4|few
CASSVRSNEKLFF
TGTGCCAGCAGTGTTCGGTCTAATGAAAAACTGTTTTTT
>TRBD2|TRBV11-2|TRBJ2-2|NA
CASRDSGRVLTGELFF
TGTGCCAGCAGGGATAGCGGGAGGGTCTTGACCGGGGAGCTGTTTTTT
>TRBD2|TRBV7-8|TRBJ2-5|NA
CASSLGAGGVGETQYF
TGTGCCAGCAGCTTAGGAGCCGGGGGGGTTGGGGAGACCCAGTACTTC
>NA|TRBV5-6|TRBJ2-3|NA
CASYRSGTDTQYF
TGTGCCTCCTACCGTTCGGGGACAGATACGCAGTATTTT
>TRBD1|TRBV30|TRBJ1-4|NA
CAWSPGQSYEKLFF
TGTGCCTGGAGTCCGGGACAGTCGTACGAAAAACTGTTTTTT
>NA|TRBV28|TRBJ1-6|NA
CASTISGRRNSPLHF
TGTGCCAGCACCATCTCGGGGAGACGGAATTCACCCCTCCACTTT
>NA|TRBV19|TRBJ1-3|few
CATAPGGGNTIYF
TGTGCCACCGCCCCGGGGGGCGGAAACACCATATATTTT
>NA|TRBV12-5|TRBJ1-1|once
CASGPPQGGRTEAFF
TGTGCTAGTGGCCCCCCACAGGGAGGGAGGACTGAAGCTTTCTTT
>TRBD1|TRBV9|TRBJ1-2|NA
CASSVDRGSGYGCTF
TGTGCCAGCAGCGTTGACAGGGGGAGCGGCTATGGCTGCACCTTC
>TRBD1|TRBV2|TRBJ1-2|NA
CASSVLGQGAINYGYTF
TGTGCCAGCAGTGTCTTGGGACAGGGGGCGATTAACTATGGCTACACCTTC
>TRBD1|TRBV28|TRBJ2-7|many
CASSPWTGTAYEQYF
TGTGCCAGCAGTCCCTGGACAGGGACTGCCTACGAGCAGTACTTC
>TRBD1|TRBV7-8|TRBJ2-3|few
CASSLEGQGVRDTQYF
TGTGCCAGCAGCTTAGAGGGACAGGGGGTGAGAGATACGCAGTATTTT
>TRBD1|TRBV4-1|TRBJ1-1|NA
CASSQDKRGRISEAFF
TGCGCCAGCAGCCAAGATAAAAGGGGGCGCATAAGTGAAGCTTTCTTT
>TRBD2|TRBV9|TRBJ2-7|NA
CASSTHSGGSYEQYF
TGTGCCAGCAGCACCCACAGCGGGGGGTCCTACGAGCAGTACTTC
>TRBD1|TRBV19|TRBJ2-1|NA
CASRPGQVRNEQFF
TGTGCCAGTAGACCGGGACAGGTCCGCAATGAGCAGTTCTTC
>NA|TRBV2|TRBJ1-2|NA
CASSEEGNYGYTF
TGTGCCAGCAGTGAAGAGGGGAACTATGGCTACACCTTC
>NA|TRBV5-1|TRBJ1-1|NA
CASSTKGLNTEAFF
TGCGCCAGCAGCACAAAGGGACTCAACACTGAAGCTTTCTTT
>TRBD2|TRBV5-1|TRBJ2-1|NA
CASSLASGGAEQFF
TGCGCCAGCAGCTTGGCTAGCGGGGGGGCTGAGCAGTTCTTC
>TRBD1|TRBV6-5|TRBJ1-5|NA
CASSYSGTANQPQHF
TGTGCCAGCAGTTACTCGGGGACAGCAAATCAGCCCCAGCATTTT
>NA|TRBV19|TRBJ1-5|NA
CASSIAGPAGNQPQHF
TGTGCCAGTAGTATAGCAGGGCCAGCCGGCAATCAGCCCCAGCATTTT
>NA|TRBV29-1|TRBJ1-4|few
CSALDRKESEKLFF
TGCAGCGCCCTGGACAGAAAGGAGAGCGAAAAACTGTTTTTT
>TRBD2|TRBV18|TRBJ2-3|NA
CASSPGLATDTQYF
TGTGCCAGCTCACCCGGACTAGCCACAGATACGCAGTATTTT
>NA|TRBV19|TRBJ1-2|NA
CASSITRGSANYGYTF
TGTGCCAGTAGTATAACTCGGGGGTCAGCTAACTATGGCTACACCTTC